The T cell receptor beta chain described here comes from a study of blood T cell repertoires in COVID-19. The table came from immunoSEQ multiplex PCR; TCRdb's copy has only in-frame clones and leaves some out. The sample records about 35,000 clones, about 87% being singletons. CDR1 MNHEY and CDR2 SVGAGI come from the germline V gene. The CDR3 has 14 amino acids. The V and J ends lost 0 bases and 3 bases respectively, with 9 bases between them. The sequencing input was peripheral blood. This clonotype was obtained from a human donor in a cohort sampled during active COVID-19. The chain links TRBV6-5 to TRBJ2-7; no reliable D call. CDR3 amino acids: CASSYSYRDYEQYF. CDR3 in DNA: TGTGCCAGCAGTTACTCGTACAGAGACTACGAGCAGTACTTC.